These T cell receptor beta chains were read from a single sample in a study of cytomegalovirus exposure and HLA in healthy donors. Assay: immunoSEQ multiplex PCR; the TCRdb copy retains only in-frame clones and omits some. The sample lists about 150,000 clones, 60% to 85% occurring once. What was sequenced was PBMCs. The receptor source for this set is a woman between 40 and 50 years old in good health and CMV-seronegative. Each CDR3 is given with its conserved first and last residue.

J: TRBJ1-1; V: TRBV18; CDR3: CASSPLGGGMNTEAFF
J: TRBJ2-7; V: TRBV25-1; CDR3: CASQGRSLHEQYF
J: TRBJ2-1; V: TRBV4-2; CDR3: CASSQMAGKHEQFF
J: TRBJ2-3; V: TRBV7-2; CDR3: CASSPRGGANTDTQYF
J: TRBJ2-1; V: TRBV5-1; CDR3: CASSFLRQAPTGQGVNEQFF
J: TRBJ2-1; V: TRBV5-1; CDR3: CASSLLVGTSGNEQFF
J: TRBJ1-1; V: TRBV5-1; CDR3: CASSSAGTGVLGPHWNTEAFF
J: TRBJ2-3; V: TRBV12-5; CDR3: CASGLAIAVWVTSCCDTQYF
J: TRBJ2-7; V: TRBV2; CDR3: CASSEEKNPSSEQYF
J: TRBJ2-3; V: TRBV10-1; CDR3: CASSDTGGTDTQYF
J: TRBJ2-6; V: TRBV7-9; CDR3: CASSHTGGSGANVLTF
J: TRBJ2-1; V: TRBV15; CDR3: CATSLGTGSYNEQFF
J: TRBJ2-7; V: TRBV27; CDR3: CASSGQGTSYEQYF
J: TRBJ2-3; V: TRBV27; CDR3: CASSILAGVTSGTDTQYF
J: TRBJ2-5; V: TRBV29-1; CDR3: CSVEGQTSGRETQYF
J: TRBJ1-1; V: TRBV11-1; CDR3: CASSLAYQAHTEAFF
J: TRBJ1-1; V: TRBV2; CDR3: CASSVRELNTEAFF
J: TRBJ2-7; V: TRBV29-1; CDR3: CSVGLPGAYEQYF
J: TRBJ1-3; V: TRBV5-1; CDR3: CASSLQGWGSGNTIYF
J: TRBJ1-1; V: TRBV28; CDR3: CASSFAGMTEAFF
J: TRBJ2-7; V: TRBV2; CDR3: CASRESLYEQYF
J: TRBJ2-7; V: TRBV29-1; CDR3: CSVSSRVNPTTGEQYF
J: TRBJ1-5; V: TRBV29-1; CDR3: CSVTITGDEPQHF
J: TRBJ1-5; V: TRBV28; CDR3: CASSLLGGNQPQHF
J: TRBJ2-1; V: TRBV5-4; CDR3: CASSLVPASNEQFF
J: TRBJ1-1; V: TRBV5-1; CDR3: CASSLGAALEAFF
J: TRBJ1-1; V: TRBV5-1; CDR3: CASSFGGQGETEAFF
J: TRBJ1-3; V: TRBV2; CDR3: CASSPQGGGNTIYF
J: TRBJ1-5; V: TRBV7-9; CDR3: CASSTTGDQPQHF
J: TRBJ1-2; V: TRBV29-1; CDR3: CSDRTGNYGYTF
J: TRBJ1-1; V: TRBV28; CDR3: CASRPQGNTEAFF
J: TRBJ2-7; V: TRBV5-6; CDR3: CASSTRTSGGLYEQYF
J: TRBJ2-1; V: TRBV28; CDR3: CASSFPGTREGSTYNEQFF
J: TRBJ1-4; V: TRBV2; CDR3: CASRGRPNEKLFF
J: TRBJ2-7; V: TRBV29-1; CDR3: CSVEGQGAGEQYF
J: TRBJ2-1; V: TRBV6-5; CDR3: CASSPSGNEQFF
J: TRBJ2-7; V: TRBV7-6; CDR3: CASIEGDGSSYEQYF
J: TRBJ2-3; V: TRBV10-1; CDR3: CASARTGRSTDTQYF
J: TRBJ2-3; V: TRBV5-6; CDR3: CASSPAGTQYF
J: TRBJ2-5; V: TRBV7-9; CDR3: CASSLARPPPETQYF
J: TRBJ1-1; V: TRBV2; CDR3: CASSVLPNTEAFF
J: TRBJ2-2; V: TRBV28; CDR3: CASTSGGGSTGELFF